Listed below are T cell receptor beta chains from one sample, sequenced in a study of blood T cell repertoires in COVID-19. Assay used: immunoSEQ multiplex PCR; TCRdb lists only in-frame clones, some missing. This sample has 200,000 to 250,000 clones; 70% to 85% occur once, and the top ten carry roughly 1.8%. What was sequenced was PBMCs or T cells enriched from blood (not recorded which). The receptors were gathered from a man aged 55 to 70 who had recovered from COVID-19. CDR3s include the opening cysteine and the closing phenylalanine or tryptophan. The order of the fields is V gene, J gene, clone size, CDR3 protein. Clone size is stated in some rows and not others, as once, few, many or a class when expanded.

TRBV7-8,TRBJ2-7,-,CASSPGQFNSYEQYF
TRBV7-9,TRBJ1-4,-,CASGGNEKLFF
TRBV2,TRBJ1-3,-,CASSGSPGTGGGNTIYF
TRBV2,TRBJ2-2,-,CASMRDRAAIGELFF
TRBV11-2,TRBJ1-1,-,CASSLLSGGTEAFF
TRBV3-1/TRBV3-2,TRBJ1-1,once,CASRATPQGGGEAFF
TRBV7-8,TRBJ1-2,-,CASSPETWPGYTF
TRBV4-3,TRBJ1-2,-,CASSTDRARGYTF
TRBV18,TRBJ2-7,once,CASSPTGLAGQDEQYF
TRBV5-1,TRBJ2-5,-,CASSLAPAGGQETQYF
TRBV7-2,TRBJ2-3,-,CASTRTSPWDTQYF
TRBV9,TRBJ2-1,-,CASSVDGQGRNEQFF
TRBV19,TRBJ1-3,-,CASTESGGYSSGNTIYF
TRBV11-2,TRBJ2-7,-,CASSLDISGGWYEQYF
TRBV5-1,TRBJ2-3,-,CASSPDRITDTQYF
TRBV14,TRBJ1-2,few,CASSQDRRGGNYGYTF
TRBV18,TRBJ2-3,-,CASSPSGDTQYF
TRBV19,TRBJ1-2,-,CASSTSGGRYYGYTF